Reported below is one T cell receptor beta chain. The data were obtained in a study of OX40 agonist ivuxolimab in advanced cancers. Sampling times: baseline, cycle 4 day 1, cycle 7 day 1. Produced via immunoSEQ multiplex PCR; TCRdb's table is partial and in-frame only. The sample yields roughly 97,000 clones, around 85% seen once. The source material was CD4+ or CD8+ T cells sorted from blood, sampled in a trial of the OX40 agonist ivuxolimab. The sequence derives from an adult with an advanced solid tumor such as melanoma, head and neck, liver or kidney cancer.

CDR3 sequence reads: CAASARVTLHF. The CDR3 DNA is TGTGCCGCCTCTGCTAGGGTAACCCTCCACTTT. V and J are TRBV30 and TRBJ1-6; D is unclear. Per germline, CDR1 GTSNPN and CDR2 SVGIG (reference sequence). Trimming left V 8 bases short and J 14 bases short, with 16 bases between. This CDR3 spans 11 amino acids.